A selection of T cell receptor beta chains follows, all from one sample in a study of cytomegalovirus exposure and HLA in healthy donors. TCRdb keeps only in-frame clones here, not all; method: immunoSEQ multiplex PCR. The data hold about 190,000 clones, with 80% to 85% observed a single time. Sequencing was done on a sample of PBMCs. These receptors were collected from a woman aged 18-29 years in good health and CMV-seronegative. Both conserved end residues are trimmed from each CDR3. Each record gives: D gene, J gene, CDR3 length, V gene, CDR3 protein. D genes are given only for firm matches.

d_call: TRBD1
j_call: TRBJ2-7
cdr3_length: 12
v_call: TRBV29-1
cdr3_aa: SVVLTGGRREQY

d_call: NA
j_call: TRBJ1-6
cdr3_length: 12
v_call: TRBV6-5
cdr3_aa: ASREQTNNSPLH

d_call: TRBD2
j_call: TRBJ2-7
cdr3_length: 13
v_call: TRBV7-6
cdr3_aa: ASSFGTSEFYEQY

d_call: NA
j_call: TRBJ1-1
cdr3_length: 13
v_call: TRBV27
cdr3_aa: ASSLRDRGSTEAF

d_call: TRBD2
j_call: TRBJ2-3
cdr3_length: 13
v_call: TRBV5-8
cdr3_aa: ASSLLGGGTDTQY

d_call: NA
j_call: TRBJ2-1
cdr3_length: 12
v_call: TRBV7-2
cdr3_aa: ASSTTHPLNEQF

d_call: TRBD2
j_call: TRBJ2-3
cdr3_length: 12
v_call: TRBV19
cdr3_aa: ASSPGGKGDTQY

d_call: NA
j_call: TRBJ2-3
cdr3_length: 13
v_call: TRBV7-3
cdr3_aa: ASSFQALAGDTQY

d_call: TRBD2
j_call: TRBJ2-1
cdr3_length: 12
v_call: TRBV6-1
cdr3_aa: ASSKGLAGFEQF

d_call: TRBD1
j_call: TRBJ2-7
cdr3_length: 12
v_call: TRBV28
cdr3_aa: ASSRTGDYFEQY

d_call: NA
j_call: TRBJ1-3
cdr3_length: 11
v_call: TRBV30
cdr3_aa: AWSAHSGNTIY

d_call: NA
j_call: TRBJ2-7
cdr3_length: 12
v_call: TRBV18
cdr3_aa: ASTYRETYYEQY

d_call: TRBD2
j_call: TRBJ2-2
cdr3_length: 13
v_call: TRBV27
cdr3_aa: ASSVAGGRTGELF

d_call: NA
j_call: TRBJ2-1
cdr3_length: 13
v_call: TRBV2
cdr3_aa: ASSEGLAMYNEQF

d_call: NA
j_call: TRBJ2-3
cdr3_length: 13
v_call: TRBV28
cdr3_aa: ASSELAYLTDTQY

d_call: NA
j_call: TRBJ2-1
cdr3_length: 13
v_call: TRBV12-5
cdr3_aa: ASGLGQLTRSEQF